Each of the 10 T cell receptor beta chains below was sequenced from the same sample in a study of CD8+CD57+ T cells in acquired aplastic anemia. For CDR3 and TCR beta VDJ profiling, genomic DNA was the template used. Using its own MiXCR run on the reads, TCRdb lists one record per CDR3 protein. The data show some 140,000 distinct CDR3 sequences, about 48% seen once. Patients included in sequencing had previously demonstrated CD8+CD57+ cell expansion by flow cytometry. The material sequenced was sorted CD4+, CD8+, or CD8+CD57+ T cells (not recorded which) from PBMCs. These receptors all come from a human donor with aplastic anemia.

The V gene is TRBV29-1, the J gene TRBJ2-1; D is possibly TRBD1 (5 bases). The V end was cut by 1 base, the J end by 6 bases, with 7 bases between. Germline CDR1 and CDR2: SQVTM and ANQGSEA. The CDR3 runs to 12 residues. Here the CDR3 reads CSVEGGFNEQFF. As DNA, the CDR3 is TGCAGCGTTGAAGGGGGCTTCAATGAGCAGTTCTTC.

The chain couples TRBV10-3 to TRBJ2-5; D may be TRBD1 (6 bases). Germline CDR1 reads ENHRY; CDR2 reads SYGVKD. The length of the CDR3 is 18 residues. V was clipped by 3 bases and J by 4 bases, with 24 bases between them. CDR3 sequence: CAISDLSQGGEGVETQYF. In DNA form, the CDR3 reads TGTGCCATCAGTGACCTCAGCCAAGGGGGTGAAGGGGTAGAGACCCAGTACTTC.

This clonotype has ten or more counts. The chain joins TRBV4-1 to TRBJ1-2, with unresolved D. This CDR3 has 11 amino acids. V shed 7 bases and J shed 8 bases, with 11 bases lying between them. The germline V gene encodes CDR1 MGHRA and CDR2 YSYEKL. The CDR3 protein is CASTSGSGYTF. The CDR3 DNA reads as TGCGCCAGCACCTCGGGGAGCGGCTACACCTTC.

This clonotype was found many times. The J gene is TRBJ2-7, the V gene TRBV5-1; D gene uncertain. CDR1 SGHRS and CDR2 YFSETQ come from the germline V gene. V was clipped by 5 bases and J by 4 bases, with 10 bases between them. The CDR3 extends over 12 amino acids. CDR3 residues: CASSLGTYEQYF. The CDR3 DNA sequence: TGCGCCAGCAGTCTGGGCACTTACGAGCAGTACTTC. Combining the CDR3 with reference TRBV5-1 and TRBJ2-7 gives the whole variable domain KAGVTQTPRYLIKTRGQQVTLSCSPISGHRSVSWYQQTPGQGLQFLFEYFSETQRNKGNFPGRFSGRQFSNSRSEMNVSTLELGDSALYLCASSLGTYEQYFGPGTRLTVT.

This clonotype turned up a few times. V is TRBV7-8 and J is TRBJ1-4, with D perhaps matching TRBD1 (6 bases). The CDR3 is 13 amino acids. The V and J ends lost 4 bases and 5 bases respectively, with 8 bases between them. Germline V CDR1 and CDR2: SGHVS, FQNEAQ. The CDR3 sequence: CASSWTENEKLFF. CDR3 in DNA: TGTGCCAGCAGCTGGACAGAGAATGAAAAACTGTTTTTT.

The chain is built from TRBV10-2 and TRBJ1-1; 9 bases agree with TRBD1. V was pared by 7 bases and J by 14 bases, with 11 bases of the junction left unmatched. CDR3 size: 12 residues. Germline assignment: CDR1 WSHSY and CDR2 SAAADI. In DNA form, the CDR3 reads TGCGCCAGCAAGGGACAGGGCCGCCCTTTGTTCTTT. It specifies CASKGQGRPLFF.

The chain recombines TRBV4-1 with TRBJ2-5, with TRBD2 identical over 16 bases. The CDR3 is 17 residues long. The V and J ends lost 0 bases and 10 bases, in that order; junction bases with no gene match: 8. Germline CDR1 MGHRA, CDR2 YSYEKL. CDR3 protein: CASSQEGLAGGPCGQYF. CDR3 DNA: TGCGCCAGCAGCCAAGAGGGACTAGCGGGGGGGCCGTGTGGCCAGTACTTC.

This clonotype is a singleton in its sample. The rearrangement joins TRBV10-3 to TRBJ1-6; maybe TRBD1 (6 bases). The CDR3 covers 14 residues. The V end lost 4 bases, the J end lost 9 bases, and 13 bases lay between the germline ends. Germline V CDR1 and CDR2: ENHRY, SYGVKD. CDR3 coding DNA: TGTGCCATCAGTGGATGGGGGGCGGGTTCACCCCTCCACTTT. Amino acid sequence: CAISGWGAGSPLHF.

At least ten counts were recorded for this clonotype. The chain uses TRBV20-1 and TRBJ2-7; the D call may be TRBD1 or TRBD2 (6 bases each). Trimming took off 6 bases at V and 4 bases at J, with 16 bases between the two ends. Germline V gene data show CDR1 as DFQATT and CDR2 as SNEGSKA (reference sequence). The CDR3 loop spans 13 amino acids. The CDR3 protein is CSAPGAGLYEQYF. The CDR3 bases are TGCAGTGCCCCGGGGGCGGGACTTTACGAGCAGTACTTC.

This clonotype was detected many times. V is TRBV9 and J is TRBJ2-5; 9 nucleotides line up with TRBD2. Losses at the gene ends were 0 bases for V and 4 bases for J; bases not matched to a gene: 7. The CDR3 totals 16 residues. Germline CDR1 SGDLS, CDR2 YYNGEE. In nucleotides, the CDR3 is TGTGCCAGCAGCGTAGGAGGCGGGGGGGGGTCAGAGACCCAGTACTTC. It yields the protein CASSVGGGGGSETQYF.